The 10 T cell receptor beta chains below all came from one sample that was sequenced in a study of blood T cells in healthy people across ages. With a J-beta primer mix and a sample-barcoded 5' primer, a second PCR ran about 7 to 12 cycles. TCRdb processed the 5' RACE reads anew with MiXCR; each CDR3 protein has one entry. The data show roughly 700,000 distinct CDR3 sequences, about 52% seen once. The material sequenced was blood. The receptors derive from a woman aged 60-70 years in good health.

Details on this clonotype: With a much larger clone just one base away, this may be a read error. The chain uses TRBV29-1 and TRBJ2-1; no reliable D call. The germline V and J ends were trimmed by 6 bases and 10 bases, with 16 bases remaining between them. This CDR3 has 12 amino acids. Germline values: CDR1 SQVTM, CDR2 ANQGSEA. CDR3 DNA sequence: TGCAGCGTGTCGAGGAACACCTACGAGCAGTTCTTC. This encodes CSVSRNTYEQFF.

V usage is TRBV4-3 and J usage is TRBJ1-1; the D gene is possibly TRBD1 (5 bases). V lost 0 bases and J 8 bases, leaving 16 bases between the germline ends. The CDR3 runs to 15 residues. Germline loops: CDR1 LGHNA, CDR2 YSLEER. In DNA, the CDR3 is TGCGCCAGCAGCCAAGATGCGCAGGGAGAAACCGAAGCTTTCTTT. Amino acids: CASSQDAQGETEAFF.

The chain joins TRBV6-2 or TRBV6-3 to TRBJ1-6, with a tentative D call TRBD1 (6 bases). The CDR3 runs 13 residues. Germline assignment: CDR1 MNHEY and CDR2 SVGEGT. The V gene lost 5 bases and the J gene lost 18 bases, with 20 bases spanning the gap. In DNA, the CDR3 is TGTGCCAGCAGTCTCCGCCAAGCCCGGGGGCCCCACTTT. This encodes CASSLRQARGPHF.

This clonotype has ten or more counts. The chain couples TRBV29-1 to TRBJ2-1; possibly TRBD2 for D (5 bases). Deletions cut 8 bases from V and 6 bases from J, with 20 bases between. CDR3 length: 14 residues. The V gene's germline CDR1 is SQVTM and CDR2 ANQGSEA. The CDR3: CSFTPSGLFNEQFF. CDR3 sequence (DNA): TGCAGCTTCACCCCAAGCGGACTCTTCAATGAGCAGTTCTTC.

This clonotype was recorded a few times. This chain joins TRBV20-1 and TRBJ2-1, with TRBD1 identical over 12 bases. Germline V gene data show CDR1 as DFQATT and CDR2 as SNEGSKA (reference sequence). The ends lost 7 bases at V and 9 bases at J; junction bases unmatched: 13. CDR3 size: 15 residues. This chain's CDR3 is CSVKLRDRGQFEQFF. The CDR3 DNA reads TGCAGTGTTAAGCTCCGGGACAGGGGGCAATTTGAGCAGTTCTTC.

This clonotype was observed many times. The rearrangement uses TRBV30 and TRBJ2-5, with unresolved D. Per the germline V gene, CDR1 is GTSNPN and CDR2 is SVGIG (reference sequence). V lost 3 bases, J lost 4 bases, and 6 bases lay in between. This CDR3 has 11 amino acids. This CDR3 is CAWSWGETQYF. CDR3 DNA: TGTGCCTGGAGCTGGGGAGAGACCCAGTACTTC.

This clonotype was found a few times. Here the CDR3 reads CASSIGPTQETQYF. The CDR3 DNA follows: TGTGCCAGTAGTATTGGACCAACCCAAGAGACCCAGTACTTC. The chain recombines TRBV19 with TRBJ2-5, with no clear D. This CDR3 has 14 residues. Trimming left V 3 bases short and J 1 base short, with 9 bases between. CDR1 is LNHDA, CDR2 SQIVND, per germline (reference sequence).

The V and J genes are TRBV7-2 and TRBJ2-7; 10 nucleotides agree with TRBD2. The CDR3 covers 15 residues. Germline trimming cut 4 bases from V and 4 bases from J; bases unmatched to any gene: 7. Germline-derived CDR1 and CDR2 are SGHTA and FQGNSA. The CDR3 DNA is TGTGCCAGCAGCTCCCGGACTAGCGGATTATACGAGCAGTACTTC. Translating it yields CASSSRTSGLYEQYF.

The CDR3 loop is CASSFVPRTENGYTF. The CDR3 DNA follows: TGTGCCAGCAGCTTTGTCCCCAGGACTGAGAACGGCTACACCTTC. This chain joins TRBV7-2 and TRBJ1-2; D unresolved. The germline V and J ends were trimmed by 3 bases and 8 bases, with 19 bases remaining between them. Looked up from germline, CDR1 is SGHTA and CDR2 is FQGNSA. The CDR3 spans 15 residues.

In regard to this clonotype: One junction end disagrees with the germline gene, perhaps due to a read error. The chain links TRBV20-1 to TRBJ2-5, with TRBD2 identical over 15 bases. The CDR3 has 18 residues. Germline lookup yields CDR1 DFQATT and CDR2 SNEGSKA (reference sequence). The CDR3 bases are TGCAGCGCTAGAGATGGGACTAGCGGGAGGCAAGGGCAAGAGACCCAGTACTTC. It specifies CSARDGTSGRQGQETQYF.